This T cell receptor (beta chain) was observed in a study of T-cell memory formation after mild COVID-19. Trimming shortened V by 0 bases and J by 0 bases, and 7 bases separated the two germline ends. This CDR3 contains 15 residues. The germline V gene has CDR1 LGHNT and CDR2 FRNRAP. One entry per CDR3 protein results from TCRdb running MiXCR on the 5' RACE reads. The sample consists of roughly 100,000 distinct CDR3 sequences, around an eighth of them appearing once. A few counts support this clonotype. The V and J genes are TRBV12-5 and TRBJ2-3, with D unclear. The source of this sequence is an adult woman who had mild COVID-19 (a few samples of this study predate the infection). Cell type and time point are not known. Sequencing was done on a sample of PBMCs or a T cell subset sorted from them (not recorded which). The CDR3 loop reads CASGLVLGSTDTQYF. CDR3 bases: TGTGCTAGTGGTTTGGTACTGGGGAGCACAGATACGCAGTATTTT. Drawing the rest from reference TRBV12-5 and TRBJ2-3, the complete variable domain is DARVTQTPRHKVTEMGQEVTMRCQPILGHNTVFWYRQTMMQGLELLAYFRNRAPLDDSGMPKDRFSAEMPDATLATLKIQPSEPRDSAVYFCASGLVLGSTDTQYFGPGTRLTVL.